This T cell receptor (beta chain) came from a study of memory CD4+ T cells and cytomegalovirus serostatus. Single viable CD3+CD4+CD8-CD45RO+ cells were sorted as the memory CD4+ T cells. CD4+ T cells were isolated by positive magnetic selection. The V gene end was trimmed by 6 bases and the J gene end by 2 bases; junction bases not matched to a gene: 5. This CDR3 contains 15 residues. CDR1 MNHNS and CDR2 SASEGT come from the germline V gene. Measured with immunoSEQ multiplex PCR; TCRdb has only the in-frame clones, and not every one. The sample includes 60,000 to 70,000 clones, roughly three quarters of them seen just once.

This chain links TRBV6-1 with TRBJ2-2; 8 bases fit TRBD1. The source material was memory CD4+ T cells from blood. The receptor's source is an adult in good health and CMV-seropositive. CDR3 sequence: CASSRDRPNTGELFF. CDR3 sequence (DNA): TGTGCCAGCAGCCGGGACAGGCCAAACACCGGGGAGCTGTTTTTT.